This T cell receptor (beta chain) was retrieved from a study of identical twins. Donors were all healthy Caucasians. Germline lookup yields CDR1 SGHAT and CDR2 FQNNGV. Between the trimmed V and J ends, which lost 5 bases and 0 bases, there was a span of 11 bases. The CDR3 covers 15 residues. Carrying unique molecular identifiers, the cDNA also gained a universal primer site through template switching. TCRdb itself ran the 5' RACE reads through MiXCR, one entry per CDR3 protein. The sample consists of 450,000 to 600,000 distinct CDR3 sequences, approximately 20% of them appearing once. These data are also associated with another study on yellow fever vaccine responses in identical twins. That source notes: Twins showed a vaccine T cell response that reportedly seemed partly convergent, partly personalized.

The chain links TRBV11-2 to TRBJ1-3; D not certain. The sequenced sample consisted of CD4+ T cells sorted from blood. The clonotype comes from a woman under 30 in good health. The DNA of the CDR3 is TGTGCCAGCAGCCCCCAGTTAACCTCTGGAAACACCATATATTTT. Its translation: CASSPQLTSGNTIYF.